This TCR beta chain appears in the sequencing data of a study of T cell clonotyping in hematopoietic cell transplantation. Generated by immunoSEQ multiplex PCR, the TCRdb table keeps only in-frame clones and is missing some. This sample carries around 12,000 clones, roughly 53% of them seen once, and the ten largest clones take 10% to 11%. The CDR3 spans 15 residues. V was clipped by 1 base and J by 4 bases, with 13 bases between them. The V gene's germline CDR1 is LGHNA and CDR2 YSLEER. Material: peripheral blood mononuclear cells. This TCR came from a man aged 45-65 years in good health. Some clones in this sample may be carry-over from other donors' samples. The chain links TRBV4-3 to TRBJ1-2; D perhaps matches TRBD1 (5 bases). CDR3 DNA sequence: TGCGCCAGCAGCCAAGTAGAGGGGTCCACCTATGGCTACACCTTC. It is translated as CASSQVEGSTYGYTF.